These 14 T cell receptor beta chains were all obtained from the same sample, sequenced in a study of blood T cell repertoires in COVID-19. TCRdb's table, derived via immunoSEQ multiplex PCR, lists solely in-frame clones and lacks some. Of roughly 80,000 clones listed, about nine tenths are singletons. The sequenced sample was peripheral blood. All receptors come from a woman between 50 and 59 years old in a cohort sampled during active COVID-19.

This rearrangement joins TRBV7-9 to TRBJ2-1; D not certain. The CDR3 covers 14 residues. CDR1 is SEHNR and CDR2 is FQNEAQ in the germline V gene (reference sequence). Deletions cut 5 bases from V and 0 bases from J, with 8 bases between. The CDR3 sequence is CASSEPSSYNEQFF. The CDR3 coding sequence is TGTGCCAGCAGCGAACCTAGCTCCTACAATGAGCAGTTCTTC.

This clone showed up just once. V and J are TRBV2 and TRBJ1-5, with a possible D match to TRBD1 (5 bases). The CDR3 runs 15 residues. Trimming left V 5 bases short and J 0 bases short, with 11 bases between. Germline values: CDR1 SNHLY, CDR2 FYNNEI. As DNA, the CDR3 is TGTGCCAGCAGTTTCGACAGAAATAGCAATCAGCCCCAGCATTTT. Translated: CASSFDRNSNQPQHF.

The chain couples TRBV6-5 to TRBJ2-3, with D possibly matching TRBD1 (5 bases). The germline V gene has CDR1 MNHEY and CDR2 SVGAGI. This CDR3 is 12 amino acids long. V was pared by 11 bases and J by 10 bases, with 19 bases between. The chain's CDR3 is CAGGSGLRAQYF. CDR3 coding DNA: TGTGCCGGTGGATCAGGGCTCCGAGCGCAGTATTTT.

The chain carries TRBV7-9 and TRBJ2-7; 11 bases fit TRBD1. The length of the CDR3 is 16 residues. The J segment lost 0 bases and the V segment lost 1 base, leaving 2 bases of the junction unmatched. CDR1 is SEHNR, CDR2 FQNEAQ, per germline (reference sequence). The CDR3 protein is CASSLGGTGGSYEQYF. The CDR3 region has the DNA TGTGCCAGCAGCTTAGGTGGGACAGGGGGCTCCTACGAGCAGTACTTC.

The chain is built from TRBV19 and TRBJ1-6; TRBD1 is a possible D gene (6 bases). Trimming left V 7 bases short and J 6 bases short, with 13 bases between. The CDR3 extends over 14 amino acids. Germline V gene lookup returns CDR1 LNHDA and CDR2 SQIVND (reference sequence). This CDR3 reads CASTIQGSNSPLHF. The CDR3 DNA sequence: TGTGCCAGTACCATACAGGGTAGTAATTCACCCCTCCACTTT.

This clone was seen a handful of times. The rearrangement links TRBV19 to TRBJ1-4, with 7 bases matching TRBD1. V gave up 5 bases and J gave up 3 bases; unmatched junction bases: 3. The V gene's germline CDR1 is LNHDA and CDR2 SQIVND (reference sequence). This CDR3 contains 14 residues. The CDR3 DNA follows: TGTGCCAGTAGTCGGACAGGAGCTAATGAAAAACTGTTTTTT. Its translation: CASSRTGANEKLFF.

V gene TRBV28 combines with J gene TRBJ2-5; 9 nucleotides align to TRBD2. V shed 3 bases, J shed 2 bases, and the junction held 16 bases outside the gene matches. CDR3 length equals 19 residues. Germline lookup yields CDR1 MDHEN and CDR2 SYDVKM. The CDR3 sequence is CASSFALPLAGPTQETQYF. The CDR3 coding sequence is TGTGCCAGCAGTTTTGCCCTCCCCCTAGCGGGACCCACACAAGAGACCCAGTACTTC.

The J gene is TRBJ2-5, the V gene TRBV4-2; 8 bases map to TRBD2. In germline, CDR1 is LGHNA, CDR2 YNFKEQ. Germline trimming cut 2 bases from V and 3 bases from J; bases unmatched to any gene: 11. There are 17 residues in the CDR3. The CDR3 reads CASSQLPSGLDEETQYF. The CDR3 nucleotides are TGTGCCAGCAGCCAACTACCGTCGGGACTAGATGAAGAGACCCAGTACTTC.

V usage is TRBV7-9 and J usage is TRBJ2-1; 7 positions agree with TRBD1. The CDR3 has 16 amino acids. Losses at the gene ends were 4 bases for V and 3 bases for J; bases not matched to a gene: 9. In germline, CDR1 is SEHNR, CDR2 FQNEAQ (reference sequence). CDR3 coding DNA: TGTGCCAGCAGCTCGAACAGGGGCGACTTCTACAATGAGCAGTTCTTC. It codes for CASSSNRGDFYNEQFF.

The rearrangement links TRBV11-2 to TRBJ1-2, with 8 bases matching TRBD1. The CDR3 runs 13 residues. Germline CDR1 SGHAT, CDR2 FQNNGV. Losses at the gene ends were 5 bases for V and 7 bases for J; bases not matched to a gene: 6. Here the CDR3 reads CASSPMTGVGYTF. The CDR3 bases are TGTGCCAGCAGCCCGATGACAGGGGTTGGCTACACCTTC.

The chain uses TRBV5-1 and TRBJ2-5; TRBD2 agrees at 13 bases. The CDR3 has 18 amino acids. Per germline, CDR1 SGHRS and CDR2 YFSETQ. Losses at the gene ends were 3 bases for V and 2 bases for J; bases not matched to a gene: 10. CDR3: CASSSGTPGLAGQETQYF. The CDR3 nucleotides read TGCGCCAGCAGCTCAGGGACGCCGGGACTAGCGGGGCAAGAGACCCAGTACTTC.

The chain links TRBV7-3 to TRBJ1-6; 10 bases agree with TRBD1. The CDR3 contains 14 residues. The ends lost 2 bases at V and 9 bases at J; junction bases unmatched: 1. The germline CDR1 and CDR2 sequences are SGHTA and FQGTGA. CDR3 nucleotide sequence: TGTGCCAGCAGCTTAGGGGACAGGGGTTCACCCCTCCACTTT. Its translation is CASSLGDRGSPLHF.

This chain connects TRBV10-3 to TRBJ1-1, with 7 bases that match TRBD1. The germline CDR1 and CDR2 sequences are ENHRY and SYGVKD. This CDR3 has 12 amino acids. V lost 8 bases and J lost 2; bases outside the gene matches: 2. CDR3 coding DNA: TGTGCCATCTCAGGGGGTAACACTGAAGCTTTCTTT. Its protein product is CAISGGNTEAFF.

V is TRBV2 and J is TRBJ1-2, with 9 bases fitting TRBD1. CDR3 length equals 17 residues. The V and J ends lost 2 bases and 4 bases, in that order; junction bases with no gene match: 11. Germline V gene data show CDR1 as SNHLY and CDR2 as FYNNEI. In nucleotides, the CDR3 is TGTGCCAGCAGTGAAAGGGACAGGGAGGCGCCCTTCTATGGCTACACCTTC. Translated, it gives CASSERDREAPFYGYTF. The variable domain in full, with the rest retrieved from reference TRBV2 and TRBJ1-2, is EPEVTQTPSHQVTQMGQEVILRCVPISNHLYFYWYRQILGQKVEFLVSFYNNEISEKSEIFDDQFSVERPDGSNFTLKIRSTKLEDSAMYFCASSERDREAPFYGYTFGSGTRLTVV.